This TCR beta chain appears in the sequencing data of a study of Ad26.COV2.S vaccination and SARS-CoV-2 variants. Treatment given: some 20 received Ad26.COV2.S at low or high dose, single or two shots; 5 received placebo; per-sample allocation not given. Sample collection was performed on day 63 after the first vaccine or placebo injection. Measured with immunoSEQ multiplex PCR; TCRdb has only the in-frame clones, and not every one. The data show roughly 330,000 clones, roughly nine tenths seen once. This CDR3 has 15 amino acids. Germline loops: CDR1 SEHNR, CDR2 FQNEAQ (reference sequence). Trimming removed 0 bases from V and 1 base from J, with 9 bases in between. This clone is a singleton in its sample.

The starting material was peripheral blood, obtained in a trial of Ad26.COV2.S vaccine versus placebo. The chain uses TRBV7-9 and TRBJ1-1; perhaps TRBD1 as D (5 bases). The clonotype comes from a person between 18 and 59 years old who received the Ad26.COV2.S COVID-19 vaccine or a placebo. The CDR3 region is CASSLAGGKNTEAFF. The CDR3 nucleotides are TGTGCCAGCAGCTTAGCCGGGGGGAAGAACACTGAAGCTTTCTTT. The whole variable domain, filled in from reference TRBV7-9 and TRBJ1-1, reads DTGVSQNPRHKITKRGQNVTFRCDPISEHNRLYWYRQTLGQGPEFLTYFQNEAQLEKSRLLSDRFSAERPKGSFSTLEIQRTEQGDSAMYLCASSLAGGKNTEAFFGQGTRLTVV.